This TCR beta chain was recovered during a study of blood T cell repertoires in COVID-19. Study-wide context: Samples taken during acute and convalescent COVID-19 were collected in the United States, Italy and Spain. The analysed material was cDNA or gDNA that came from T cells, B-cell-depleted T cells, or PBMCs.

The V segment lost 2 bases and the J segment 1 base; nucleotides outside the gene matches: 10. This CDR3 region has 17 residues. In germline, CDR1 is SGHVS, CDR2 FQNEAQ. How the authors handled the data: Amplification of reference gene primers provided the estimated nucleated cell counts. The repertoire was sequenced with immunoSEQ multiplex PCR; TCRdb's copy has only in-frame clones and lacks some. V, J and clone size derive from that table, while D and trimming were established from the DNA sequence. The repertoire holds under 150,000 clones, around 78% seen once, with approximately 2.1% in the top ten.

The sample was peripheral blood. The receptor comes from a man aged 25 to 40 with acute or convalescent COVID-19. This chain connects TRBV7-8 to TRBJ2-5, with TRBD2 identical over 7 bases. In DNA, the CDR3 is TGTGCCAGCAGCTTATGGCGGGGGTTAGGTACCCAAGAGACCCAGTACTTC. Its translation is CASSLWRGLGTQETQYF.